The 31 T cell receptor beta chains given below trace back to one sample, sequenced in a study of post-analysis software for immune sequencing data. General observations from the study: TRBV segments more frequent in patients than in controls numbered several and included TRBV5-6, TRBV5-1 and TRBV20-1.

These TCRs are of unknown antigen specificity. Tagging with unique molecular identifiers was a feature of the TCR beta cDNA libraries. MiXCR, run by TCRdb on the PCR reads, gives a single entry per CDR3 protein. The table records approximately 350,000 distinct CDR3 sequences, less than 35% of them present only once. Sequenced material: blood. These receptors were taken from a girl aged 10 to 17 with multiple sclerosis.

The V and J genes are TRBV12-3 or TRBV12-4 and TRBJ1-4; D uncertain. V was shortened by 4 bases and J by 7 bases, with 4 bases between the two germline ends. This CDR3 region has 11 residues. The CDR3: CASSSGEKLFF. In DNA, the CDR3 is TGTGCCAGCAGTTCCGGTGAAAAACTGTTTTTT.

Many counts were recorded for this clonotype. Its ends do not fully match the called genes, so a read error is possible. The chain is built from TRBV7-7 and TRBJ2-1, with 9 bases fitting TRBD1. CDR3 size: 14 residues. Germline CDR1 is SSHAT and CDR2 is FNYEAQ (reference sequence). The CDR3: CASSLRTGDNEQFF. The CDR3, as DNA: TGTGCTAGCAGCTTAAGGACAGGGGACAATGAGCAGTTCTTC.

Worth noting for this clonotype: An end of the junction differs from the germline gene, which may be a read error. This chain connects TRBV29-1 to TRBJ2-7, with D possibly being TRBD1 or TRBD2 (5 bases each). The tail of the sequence fits TRBJ2-5 better, so the J call may be wrong. The CDR3 is 13 amino acids. Germline values: CDR1 SQVTM, CDR2 ANQGSEA. Written as DNA, the CDR3 is TGCGGCGTTGAGGGGCTACGTCAAGAGACCCAGTACTTC. Amino acids: CGVEGLRQETQYF.

The chain recombines TRBV12-3 or TRBV12-4 with TRBJ1-2, with D tentatively TRBD1 (6 bases). V lost 1 base and J 8 bases, leaving 11 bases between the germline ends. The CDR3 consists of 13 residues. CDR3 sequence (DNA): TGTGCCAGCAGTTTAGAACAGGGTGGAGGCTACACCTTC. Protein product: CASSLEQGGGYTF.

The chain joins TRBV20-1 to TRBJ2-7; the D is unclear. CDR1 is DFQATT and CDR2 is SNEGSKA in the germline V gene (reference sequence). There are 13 residues in the CDR3. Trimming cost V 5 bases and J 2 bases, with 13 bases left between them. In nucleotides, the CDR3 is TGCAGTGCTTCCGTCTCGCCAACCTACGAGCAGTACTTC. Residues: CSASVSPTYEQYF.

This clonotype appeared a few times. The chain recombines TRBV12-3 or TRBV12-4 with TRBJ2-2, with 9 nucleotides matching TRBD1. The CDR3 extends over 16 amino acids. V shed 5 bases and J 6 bases; nucleotides not matched to a gene: 10. In DNA form, the CDR3 reads TGTGCCAGCAGTCCGCGGGACAGGGTTTTCGCCGGGGAGCTGTTTTTT. As protein: CASSPRDRVFAGELFF.

This rearrangement joins TRBV7-8 to TRBJ1-1; D gene ambiguous. Trimming took off 4 bases at V and 2 bases at J, with 32 bases between the two ends. CDR3 length: 21 residues. Germline CDR1 and CDR2: SGHVS and FQNEAQ. The CDR3 protein is CASSSFNWPSKEDKLNTEAFF. CDR3 bases: TGTGCCAGCAGCTCATTTAATTGGCCCAGTAAAGAGGATAAGCTAAACACTGAAGCTTTCTTT.

CDR3 region: CATEDGDHYEQYF. The CDR3 DNA sequence: TGTGCCACCGAGGACGGGGATCACTACGAGCAGTACTTC. The V gene is TRBV15, the J gene TRBJ2-7, with D tentatively TRBD2 (5 bases). Looked up from germline, CDR1 is LNHNV and CDR2 is YYDKDF (reference sequence). The CDR3 is 13 amino acids. Trimming stripped 8 bases from V and 3 bases from J, with 14 bases between. The complete variable domain, with remaining parts taken from reference TRBV15 and TRBJ2-7, reads DAMVIQNPRYQVTQFGKPVTLSCSQTLNHNVMYWYQQKSSQAPKLLFHYYDKDFNNEADTPDNFQSRRPNTSFCFLDIRSPGLGDTAMYLCATEDGDHYEQYFGPGTRLTVT.

The J gene is TRBJ1-1, the V gene TRBV19; D is ambiguous. Trimming shortened V by 9 bases and J by 0 bases, and 5 bases separated the two germline ends. Germline values: CDR1 LNHDA, CDR2 SQIVND (reference sequence). The CDR3 has 11 residues. The CDR3 nucleotides are TGTGCCAGCGTAATGAACACTGAAGCTTTCTTT. Its translation is CASVMNTEAFF.

This clonotype appeared a few times. This sequence joins TRBV29-1 and TRBJ2-5; 7 positions agree with TRBD1. The CDR3 is 14 amino acids. The germline CDR1 and CDR2 sequences are SQVTM and ANQGSEA. The V gene end was trimmed by 1 base and the J gene end by 5 bases; junction bases not matched to a gene: 7. As DNA, the CDR3 is TGCAGCGTTGAAGGAAGGGGGCGTGGGGAGACCCAGTACTTC. This gives the protein CSVEGRGRGETQYF.

Concerning this clonotype itself: The junction does not match germline at one end; this may be a read error. This chain connects TRBV6-2 or TRBV6-3 to TRBJ2-3; TRBD2 matches at 11 bases. The length of the CDR3 is 16 residues. Per germline, CDR1 MNHEY and CDR2 SVGEGT. Written as DNA, the CDR3 is TGTGCCAGCAGTTACTTTGGGACTAGCGGCACGGATACGCAGTATTTT. It codes for CASSYFGTSGTDTQYF.

This clonotype was observed a single time. The DNA for the CDR3 is TGTGCCAGCAGCACATGGACAGGGGGGTCCTACGAGCAGTACTTC. Translation gives CASSTWTGGSYEQYF. V gene TRBV7-2 combines with J gene TRBJ2-7, with TRBD1 identical over 10 bases. After removal of 5 bases from V and 1 base from J, the junction contained 5 bases not matched to a gene. The CDR3 sequence is 15 residues long. Germline values: CDR1 SGHTA, CDR2 FQGNSA.

This clonotype came up a few times. The chain joins TRBV20-1 to TRBJ2-3; D remains unclear. Trimming took 6 bases from V and 6 from J, leaving 10 bases between them. The CDR3 spans 11 residues. Germline V gene lookup returns CDR1 DFQATT and CDR2 SNEGSKA (reference sequence). The CDR3 DNA is TGCAGTGCAAGAAAAAGGGATACGCAGTATTTT. It codes for CSARKRDTQYF.

This rearrangement joins TRBV20-1 to TRBJ2-1; a weak D match, TRBD1 (6 bases). Trimming took off 1 base at V and 0 bases at J, with 19 bases between the two ends. The germline V gene has CDR1 DFQATT and CDR2 SNEGSKA (reference sequence). There are 18 residues in the CDR3. CDR3 residues: CSARGSPTGFSSYNEQFF. CDR3 bases: TGCAGTGCTAGAGGATCCCCCACAGGGTTCTCCTCCTACAATGAGCAGTTCTTC.

The chain uses TRBV12-3 or TRBV12-4 and TRBJ1-1; D gene unclear. The V gene lost 6 bases and the J gene lost 5 bases, with 13 bases spanning the gap. The CDR3 contains 13 residues. The CDR3 spells CASSVIPGTEAFF. CDR3 bases: TGTGCCAGCAGCGTTATACCGGGGACTGAAGCTTTCTTT.

The genes are TRBV11-2 and TRBJ2-7; 10 bases match TRBD1. Germline CDR1 SGHAT, CDR2 FQNNGV. CDR3 size: 17 residues. The junction had 9 bases not matched to a gene; V was cut back by 4 bases and J by 0 bases. CDR3 bases: TGTGCCAGCAGCTCCTCCCGGACAGGGGGGAGCTCCTACGAGCAGTACTTC. This codes for CASSSSRTGGSSYEQYF.

Only a few counts were recorded for this clonotype. The J gene is TRBJ2-7, the V gene TRBV7-9, with 7 bases fitting TRBD1. This CDR3 comprises 14 residues. V gave up 2 bases and J gave up 2 bases; unmatched junction bases: 3. Germline lookup yields CDR1 SEHNR and CDR2 FQNEAQ (reference sequence). This chain's CDR3 is CASSLRDSTYEQYF. The DNA for the CDR3 is TGTGCCAGCAGCTTACGGGACAGCACCTACGAGCAGTACTTC.

This clonotype was observed a few times. The CDR3 spells CASSSHTVGTYNEQFF. For the CDR3, the DNA is TGTGCCAGCAGTTCCCATACAGTGGGAACCTACAATGAGCAGTTCTTC. This rearrangement joins TRBV12-3 or TRBV12-4 to TRBJ2-1; D unclear. Trimming removed 4 bases from V and 2 bases from J, with 15 bases in between. This CDR3 has 16 residues.

CDR3: CASSSQTGPGELFF. CDR3 DNA: TGTGCCAGCAGTTCACAGACAGGGCCCGGGGAGCTGTTTTTT. The J gene is TRBJ2-2, the V gene TRBV12-3 or TRBV12-4; 7 bases are shared with TRBD1. This CDR3 is built from 14 residues. Losses at the gene ends were 4 bases for V and 6 bases for J; bases not matched to a gene: 5.

On this clonotype itself: Its ends do not fully match the called genes, so a read error is possible. The chain joins TRBV12-3 or TRBV12-4 to TRBJ2-5; D remains unclear. The CDR3 totals 11 residues. CDR3 coding DNA: TGTGCCAGCAATTTAGGAGAGACCCAGTACTTC. Translated: CASNLGETQYF.

The chain links TRBV25-1 to TRBJ2-7; possible D gene TRBD1, 5 bases. The CDR3 sequence is 13 residues long. Germline CDR1 is MGHDK and CDR2 is SYGVNS. V gave up 8 bases and J gave up 1 base, with 12 bases separating them. CDR3 DNA sequence: TGTGCCAGCCGGTCTGACAGTTCCTACGAGCAGTACTTC. Protein product: CASRSDSSYEQYF.

This clonotype has just a few counts. The chain uses TRBV15 and TRBJ2-2, with D possibly matching TRBD2 (5 bases). Germline assignment: CDR1 LNHNV and CDR2 YYDKDF (reference sequence). The V end lost 6 bases, the J end lost 7 bases, and 12 bases lay between the germline ends. The CDR3 spans 13 residues. The CDR3 sequence is CATRTDSYGELFF. The CDR3 coding sequence is TGTGCCACCAGAACGGACTCTTACGGGGAGCTGTTTTTT.

This clonotype was seen ten or more times. The chain recombines TRBV20-1 with TRBJ2-1; 8 bases line up with TRBD2. The CDR3 totals 13 residues. Germline CDR1 DFQATT, CDR2 SNEGSKA (reference sequence). Unmatched junction bases numbered 3, after V lost 5 bases and J lost 3 bases. In DNA form, the CDR3 reads TGCAGTGCTTTTAGCGGGGACTACAATGAGCAGTTCTTC. Translated: CSAFSGDYNEQFF.

The V and J genes are TRBV28 and TRBJ1-4, with D perhaps matching TRBD1 (5 bases). Germline V gives CDR1 MDHEN, CDR2 SYDVKM. This CDR3 is built from 16 residues. Trimming cost V 7 bases and J 8 bases, with 23 bases left between them. The CDR3 DNA is TGTGCCAGCAAACTAGACCCGCAGGGATTCTCCGAAAAACTGTTTTTT. It specifies CASKLDPQGFSEKLFF. Looking up the rest from reference TRBV28 and TRBJ1-4 gives the full variable domain: DVKVTQSSRYLVKRTGEKVFLECVQDMDHENMFWYRQDPGLGLRLIYFSYDVKMKEKGDIPEGYSVSREKKERFSLILESASTNQTSMYLCASKLDPQGFSEKLFFGSGTQLSVL.

The chain joins TRBV27 to TRBJ2-3; D is undetermined. Germline lookup yields CDR1 MNHEY and CDR2 SMNVEV (reference sequence). This CDR3 region has 14 residues. V lost 3 bases and J lost 1, with 8 bases in between. CDR3 in amino acids: CASSLKLGTDTQYF. DNA for the CDR3: TGTGCCAGCAGTTTGAAGCTGGGCACAGATACGCAGTATTTT.

The gene calls are TRBV7-2 and TRBJ1-1; 7 nucleotides line up with TRBD1. V gave up 4 bases and J gave up 1 base; unmatched junction bases: 9. The V gene's germline CDR1 is SGHTA and CDR2 FQGNSA. The CDR3 has 16 amino acids. The CDR3 spells CASSSLQGSANTEAFF. The DNA for the CDR3 is TGTGCCAGCAGCTCCCTACAGGGGTCGGCGAACACTGAAGCTTTCTTT.

This chain joins TRBV10-3 and TRBJ2-3, with 12 bases matching TRBD1. With 5 bases clipped from V and 4 bases from J, the junction kept 4 bases outside the gene matches. Germline V gene data show CDR1 as ENHRY and CDR2 as SYGVKD. The CDR3 runs 15 residues. In DNA, the CDR3 is TGTGCCATCAGTACCGGGACAGGGGGCCCAGATACGCAGTATTTT. Protein sequence: CAISTGTGGPDTQYF.

This sequence joins TRBV12-5 and TRBJ2-6; tentatively, D is TRBD1 (5 bases). V gave up 6 bases and J gave up 0 bases, with 12 bases separating them. The CDR3 is made up of 16 amino acids. Germline V gene sequence: CDR1 LGHNT, CDR2 FRNRAP. CDR3 sequence reads: CASGSDRSSGANVLTF. CDR3 DNA sequence: TGTGCTAGTGGCTCCGACAGAAGCTCTGGGGCCAACGTCCTGACTTTC.

A few counts support this clonotype. The V call is TRBV28, the J call TRBJ2-1; TRBD2 aligns across 9 bases. CDR1 is MDHEN, CDR2 SYDVKM, per germline. V dropped 4 bases and J dropped 7; count of bases not matched to a gene: 8. The CDR3 consists of 15 residues. The CDR3 sequence: CASSWGGGAGNEQFF. The CDR3 DNA follows: TGTGCCAGCAGTTGGGGCGGGGGGGCCGGTAATGAGCAGTTCTTC. The full variable domain, completed using reference TRBV28 and TRBJ2-1, is DVKVTQSSRYLVKRTGEKVFLECVQDMDHENMFWYRQDPGLGLRLIYFSYDVKMKEKGDIPEGYSVSREKKERFSLILESASTNQTSMYLCASSWGGGAGNEQFFGPGTRLTVL.

Only a few counts were recorded for this clonotype. The chain uses TRBV6-1 and TRBJ1-1; a weak D match, TRBD1 (5 bases). The CDR3 loop spans 13 amino acids. Germline V lookup: CDR1 MNHNS, CDR2 SASEGT. The V end was cut by 2 bases, the J end by 7 bases, with 11 bases between. CDR3 in amino acids: CASSERGLGEAFF. The CDR3 DNA reads TGTGCCAGCAGTGAACGGGGACTGGGTGAAGCTTTCTTT.

This clonotype came up many times. The J gene is TRBJ2-5, the V gene TRBV4-2, with D hard to call. Germline CDR1 and CDR2: LGHNA and YNFKEQ. The CDR3 has 14 amino acids. Trimming cost V 4 bases and J 4 bases, with 13 bases left between them. The CDR3 sequence is CASSLNNPGETQYF. CDR3 nucleotides: TGTGCCAGCAGCCTCAACAATCCGGGAGAGACCCAGTACTTC.